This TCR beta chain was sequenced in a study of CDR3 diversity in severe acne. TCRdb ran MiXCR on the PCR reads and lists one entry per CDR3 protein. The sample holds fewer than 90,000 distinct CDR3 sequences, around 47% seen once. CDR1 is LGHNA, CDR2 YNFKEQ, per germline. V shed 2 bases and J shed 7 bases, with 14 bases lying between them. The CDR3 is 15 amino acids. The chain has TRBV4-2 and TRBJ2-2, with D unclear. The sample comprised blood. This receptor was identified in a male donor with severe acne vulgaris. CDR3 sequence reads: CASSQQLGQDGELFF. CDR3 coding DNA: TGTGCCAGCAGCCAACAATTAGGGCAGGACGGGGAGCTGTTTTTT.